This T cell receptor (beta chain) appears in the sequencing data of a study of blood T cell repertoires in COVID-19. Study in general: The United States, Italy and Spain supplied acute and convalescent COVID-19 samples. The analysed material was cDNA or gDNA that came from T cells, B-cell-depleted T cells, or PBMCs.

In the original analysis: Reference gene primer amplification yielded estimated nucleated cell counts. Measured with immunoSEQ multiplex PCR; TCRdb has only the in-frame clones, and not every one. That table furnishes V, J and clone size, whereas the DNA furnished D and trimming. The sample carries approximately 240,000 clones, 75% to 85% recorded once. This clone was seen more than once but under ten times. The CDR3 contains 15 residues. Trimming took 1 base from V and 9 from J, leaving 18 bases between them. The germline gives CDR1 KGHSY, CDR2 FQNENV. This chain uses TRBV16 with TRBJ1-1; D is unclear. The clonotype comes from a woman in her thirties or forties who had recovered from COVID-19. The sample was peripheral blood. In nucleotides, the CDR3 is TGTGCCAGCAGCCAATATTTTTCTTCGGGAACACAAGCTTTCTTT. It yields the protein CASSQYFSSGTQAFF.